This is a list of T cell receptor beta chains from one sample in a study of OX40 agonist ivuxolimab in advanced cancers. TCRdb's table, derived via immunoSEQ multiplex PCR, lists solely in-frame clones and lacks some. The table shows roughly 50,000 clones, with 60% to 80% occurring only once. Source: CD4+ or CD8+ T cells sorted from blood, taken in a trial of the OX40 agonist ivuxolimab. The origin of the receptors is an adult with an advanced solid tumor such as melanoma, head and neck, liver or kidney cancer. Each CDR3 is given with its conserved first and last residue. A D gene is named only where the DNA matches it firmly. A clone size is listed for some rows: how often the clone was seen (once, few, many), or a class if it is expanded.

TRBD1	.	TRBV6-5	TRBJ1-1	TGTGCCAGCGGACAGGAACAGAACACTGAAGCTTTCTTT	CASGQEQNTEAFF
TRBD1	.	TRBV18	TRBJ2-3	TGTGCCAGCTCTCAACTTACAGGGGCCCCAGATACGCAGTATTTT	CASSQLTGAPDTQYF
.	once	TRBV5-5	TRBJ1-4	TGTGCCAGCAGCTTGGCCGACAGGAGTAATGAAAAACTGTTTTTT	CASSLADRSNEKLFF
.	.	TRBV6-1	TRBJ1-5	TGTGCCAGCAGTGAGGGAACAGTAGGGCGCGATCAGCCCCAGCATTTT	CASSEGTVGRDQPQHF
.	few	TRBV7-9	TRBJ2-1	TGTGCCAGCAGCTCCATTTTTATAGCATTAAGGAATGAGCAGTTCTTC	CASSSIFIALRNEQFF
TRBD2	.	TRBV6-4	TRBJ2-3	TGTGCCAGCAGACCGGGACTAGCGGCGGATACGCAGTATTTT	CASRPGLAADTQYF
.	once	TRBV5-1	TRBJ1-4	TGCGCCAGCAGCTTGTCGAGGGTAGCTACTAATGAAAAACTGTTTTTT	CASSLSRVATNEKLFF
.	few	TRBV2	TRBJ1-2	TGTGCCAGCAGTGATAGGCTCTATGGCTACACCTTC	CASSDRLYGYTF
.	.	TRBV5-8	TRBJ1-5	TGTGCCAGCAGCTTGGACAGGGTCGGCAATCAGCCCCAGCATTTT	CASSLDRVGNQPQHF
.	once	TRBV27	TRBJ2-7	TGTGCCAGCAGTTTAGAGGGGCCCAGCCGGGGCGAGCAGTACTTC	CASSLEGPSRGEQYF
.	once	TRBV10-2	TRBJ1-2	TGCGCCAGCAGTCAAAATCTACTGGGGGCTAACTATGGCTACACCTTC	CASSQNLLGANYGYTF
.	.	TRBV6-6	TRBJ1-2	TGTGCCAGCAGTTACTATGGATCTCCTGGCTACACCTTC	CASSYYGSPGYTF
.	.	TRBV29-1	TRBJ2-2	TGCAGCATCGAGGGGCGGTTCGGGGAGCTGTTTTTT	CSIEGRFGELFF
.	.	TRBV19	TRBJ1-1	TGTGCCAGTAGTATTATCGGCAGGCCGAACACTGAAGCTTTCTTT	CASSIIGRPNTEAFF